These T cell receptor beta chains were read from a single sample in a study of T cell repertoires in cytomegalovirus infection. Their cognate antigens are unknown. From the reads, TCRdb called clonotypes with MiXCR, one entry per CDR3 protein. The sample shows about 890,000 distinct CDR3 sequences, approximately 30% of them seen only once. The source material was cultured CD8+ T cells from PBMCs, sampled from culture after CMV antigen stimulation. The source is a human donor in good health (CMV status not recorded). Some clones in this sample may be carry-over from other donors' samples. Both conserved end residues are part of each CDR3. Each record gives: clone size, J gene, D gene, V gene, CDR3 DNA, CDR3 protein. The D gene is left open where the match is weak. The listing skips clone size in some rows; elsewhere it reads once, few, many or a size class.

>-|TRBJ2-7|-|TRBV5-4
TGTGCCAGCAGCCGGGCGGACGGCACCTACGAGCAGTACTTC
CASSRADGTYEQYF
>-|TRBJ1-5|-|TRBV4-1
TGCGCCAGCGGGCTCCCCGAGTCAGACCAGCCCCAGCATTTT
CASGLPESDQPQHF
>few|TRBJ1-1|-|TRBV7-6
TGTGCCAGCAGCCCTACCGTTACTGGGAACACTGAAGCTTTCTTT
CASSPTVTGNTEAFF
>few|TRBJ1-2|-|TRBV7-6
TGTGCCAGCAGCTTAAGTATGGGCTATGGCTACACCTTC
CASSLSMGYGYTF
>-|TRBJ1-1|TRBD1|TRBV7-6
TGTGCCAACAGCTCATTCGACAGGGGACTGAACACTGAAGCTTTCTTT
CANSSFDRGLNTEAFF
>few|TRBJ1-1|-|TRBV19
TGTGCCAGTAGAGATAAACCCGGGAGCCAGAACACTGAAGCTTTCTTT
CASRDKPGSQNTEAFF
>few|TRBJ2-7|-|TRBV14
TGTGCCAGCAGCCACGAGACATCATATTACGAGCAGTACTTC
CASSHETSYYEQYF
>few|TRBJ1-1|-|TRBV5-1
TGCGCCAGCCAGACAACAGGAAACACTGAAGCTTTCTTT
CASQTTGNTEAFF
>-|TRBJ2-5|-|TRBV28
TGTGCCAGCAGGATTCTAGCAGTGGAGGCCCAGTACTTC
CASRILAVEAQYF
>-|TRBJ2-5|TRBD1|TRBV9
TGTGCCAGCAGCGACCACGGGACAGTCCAAGAGACCCAGTACTTC
CASSDHGTVQETQYF
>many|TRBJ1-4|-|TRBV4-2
TGTGCCAGCAGCCAAGGGCTGGGCCTGCTGCTGTTTTTT
CASSQGLGLLLFF
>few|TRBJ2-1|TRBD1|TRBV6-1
TGTGCCAGCAGTGTAGTGACAGGGATGTGGATTGAGCAGTTCTTC
CASSVVTGMWIEQFF
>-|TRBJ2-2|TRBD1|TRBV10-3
TGTGCCATCAGTGTACTCCCGGGACAGGGAACAACGAACACCGGGGAGCTGTTTTTT
CAISVLPGQGTTNTGELFF
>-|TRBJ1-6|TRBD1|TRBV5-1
TGCGCCAGCAGCCCTAGACAGGGGGAATATTCACCCCTCCACTTT
CASSPRQGEYSPLHF
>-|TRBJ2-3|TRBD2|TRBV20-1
TGCAGTGCTAGAGATGTGGTAGCGGGGACTGGTTCAGATACGCAGTATTTT
CSARDVVAGTGSDTQYF
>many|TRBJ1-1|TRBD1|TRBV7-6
TGTGCCAGCAGCTCGCCACAGGGGTCGAACACTGAAGCTTTCTTT
CASSSPQGSNTEAFF
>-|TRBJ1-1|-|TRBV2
TGTGCCAGCCTCTCGGAGAACACTGAAGCTTTCTTT
CASLSENTEAFF
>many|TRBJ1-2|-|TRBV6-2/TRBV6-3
TGTGCCAGCAGTTACAGCTATGGCTACACCTTC
CASSYSYGYTF
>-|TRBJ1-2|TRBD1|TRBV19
TGTGCCACCGAAGGACAGGCTTATGGCTACACCTTC
CATEGQAYGYTF
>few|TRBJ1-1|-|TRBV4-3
TGCGCCAGCAGCCAAGCGTCTGGGAGAACTGAAGCTTTCTTT
CASSQASGRTEAFF
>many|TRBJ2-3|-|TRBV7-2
TGTGCCAGCAGCTTAACAGGCTTCACAGATACGCAGTATTTT
CASSLTGFTDTQYF
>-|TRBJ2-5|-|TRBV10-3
TGTGCCATCAGTGATGGGGGGTATTATCGGGAGACCCAGTACTTC
CAISDGGYYRETQYF
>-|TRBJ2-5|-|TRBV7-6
TGTGCCAGCAGCTCCCCCGAATCGAACCAGTACTTC
CASSSPESNQYF
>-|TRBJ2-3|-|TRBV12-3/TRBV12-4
TGTGCCAGCACCCATCGGGGGAGGCCAGATACGCAGTATTTT
CASTHRGRPDTQYF
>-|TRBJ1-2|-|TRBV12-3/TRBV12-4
TGTGCCAGCAGTTTAAACAACGCGTATGGCTACACCTTC
CASSLNNAYGYTF
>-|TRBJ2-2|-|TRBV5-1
TGCGCCAGCAGCCCTAGGCCGGCGAACACCGGGGAGCTGTTTTTT
CASSPRPANTGELFF
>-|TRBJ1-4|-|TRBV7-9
TGTGCCAGCAGCTTAGCCCGCGCAACTAATGAAAAACTGTTTTTT
CASSLARATNEKLFF
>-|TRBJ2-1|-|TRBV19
TGTGCCAGTCGCTCCACAGGAGACAATGAGCAGTTCTTC
CASRSTGDNEQFF
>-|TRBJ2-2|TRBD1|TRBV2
TGTGCCAGCAGGGATCGGACAGGACCTACCGGGGAGCTGTTTTTT
CASRDRTGPTGELFF
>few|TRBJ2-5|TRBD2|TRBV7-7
TGTGCTAGCAGCTTAGCTCGCAAAACTAGCGGGGGGGCAAGAGAGACCCAGTACTTC
CASSLARKTSGGARETQYF
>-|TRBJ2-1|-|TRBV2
TGTGCCAGCAGTGAAGCATATGAGCAGTTCTTC
CASSEAYEQFF
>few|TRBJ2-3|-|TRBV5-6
TGTGCCAGCAGAGGGGACCGGACAGATACGCAGTATTTT
CASRGDRTDTQYF
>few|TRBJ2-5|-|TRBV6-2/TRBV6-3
TGTGCCAGCAGTTACGGGGTAAACTCCCCACGGGAGACCCAGTACTTC
CASSYGVNSPRETQYF
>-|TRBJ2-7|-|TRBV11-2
TGTGCCAGCAGCATAAGGGGGAGGCCCTACGAGCAGTACTTC
CASSIRGRPYEQYF
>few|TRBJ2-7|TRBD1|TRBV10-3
TGTGCCATCAGTGTTCGGACAGGGGGCACCTACGAGCAGTACTTC
CAISVRTGGTYEQYF
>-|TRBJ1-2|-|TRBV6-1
TGTGCCAGCAGTGATTCGGCAGCTAACTATGGCTACACCTTC
CASSDSAANYGYTF
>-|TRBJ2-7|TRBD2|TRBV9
TGTGCCAGCAGCGCGAGCGGGGGGTTAACCTACGAGCAGTACTTC
CASSASGGLTYEQYF
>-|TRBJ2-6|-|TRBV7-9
TGTGCCAGCAGCCCCGGCCCGGGGGATGGGGCCAACGTCCTGACTTTC
CASSPGPGDGANVLTF
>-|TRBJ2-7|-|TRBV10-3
TGTGCCATCAGTGAGTCGGGCGCGGGCTACGAGCAGTACTTC
CAISESGAGYEQYF
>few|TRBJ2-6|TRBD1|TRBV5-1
TGCGCCAGCAGCTCCACGGGACAGGGGTACGGGGCCAACGTCCTGACTTTC
CASSSTGQGYGANVLTF
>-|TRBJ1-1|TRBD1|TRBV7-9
TGTGCCAGCAGCTTAGAAAGGGGGCAGCACACTGAAGCTTTCTTT
CASSLERGQHTEAFF
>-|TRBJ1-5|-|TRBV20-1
TGCAGTGCTCTTACAGAGAGCAATCAGCCCCAGCATTTT
CSALTESNQPQHF
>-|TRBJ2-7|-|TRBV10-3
TGTGCCATCAGTGACCAGGGGAGCTCCTACGAGCAGTACTTC
CAISDQGSSYEQYF
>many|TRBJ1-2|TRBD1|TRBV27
TGTGCCAGCAGTATCGACAGGGGGCTTAACTATGGCTACACCTTC
CASSIDRGLNYGYTF
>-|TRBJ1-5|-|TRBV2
TGTGCCAGCGCAGACATACTGGACACCGGCAATCAGCCCCAGCATTTT
CASADILDTGNQPQHF